These 7 T cell receptor beta chains were sequenced from one sample in a study of T cell changes during pregnancy in multiple sclerosis. Sequenced by immunoSEQ multiplex PCR; TCRdb stores in-frame clones only, minus some. The data show 55,000 to 70,000 clones, around 93% seen once. The sample in question was peripheral blood, obtained after pregnancy. All receptors come from a female donor with multiple sclerosis, enrolled in a pregnancy study.

About this clone itself: A junction boundary mismatches the germline segment, possibly from a read error. The gene calls are TRBV5-1 and TRBJ2-3, with D perhaps TRBD1 (5 bases). CDR1 and CDR2 from the germline V gene are SGHRS and YFSETQ. This CDR3 spans 15 amino acids. CDR3 sequence reads: CASTLSRASTDTQYF. CDR3 in DNA: TGCGCCAGCACCTTGAGCAGGGCAAGCACAGATACGCAGTATTTT.

J is TRBJ2-1 and V is TRBV11-3; the D is unclear. Germline-derived CDR1 and CDR2 are SGHNT and YENEEA. The CDR3 is 14 amino acids. The ends were cut back, 1 base at V and 2 bases at J, with 6 bases in the middle. The CDR3 reads CASSLGYPYNEQFF. The DNA for the CDR3 is TGTGCCAGCAGCTTAGGCTACCCCTACAATGAGCAGTTCTTC.

V usage is TRBV7-9 and J usage is TRBJ2-7; tentatively, D is TRBD2 (5 bases). The CDR3 runs 14 residues. V was pared by 1 base and J by 1 base, with 8 bases between. Germline V gene lookup returns CDR1 SEHNR and CDR2 FQNEAQ (reference sequence). CDR3 bases: TGTGCCAGCAGCTTAGGGACTCTATCCTACGAGCAGTACTTC. Translated, it gives CASSLGTLSYEQYF. The full variable domain, rest sourced from reference TRBV7-9 and TRBJ2-7, is DTGVSQNPRHKITKRGQNVTFRCDPISEHNRLYWYRQTLGQGPEFLTYFQNEAQLEKSRLLSDRFSAERPKGSFSTLEIQRTEQGDSAMYLCASSLGTLSYEQYFGPGTRLTVT.

For the CDR3, the DNA is TGTGCCAGTCTCACGAACAGAACTAGCGGGAGGTCGCCGCACGAGCAGTACTTC. Translation: CASLTNRTSGRSPHEQYF. The chain combines TRBV19 with TRBJ2-7, with 12 bases matching TRBD2. V shed 8 bases, J shed 5 bases, and the junction held 19 bases outside the gene matches. Germline V gene lookup returns CDR1 LNHDA and CDR2 SQIVND (reference sequence). This CDR3 region has 18 residues.

The rearrangement joins TRBV6-1 to TRBJ2-1; no reliable D call. V was cut by 4 bases and J by 9 bases, with 10 bases left in between. The CDR3 extends over 12 amino acids. Germline V gene data show CDR1 as MNHNS and CDR2 as SASEGT. In DNA form, the CDR3 reads TGTGCCAGCAGTGCGAGTCGGGTTGAGCAGTTCTTC. Protein sequence: CASSASRVEQFF.

The rearrangement joins TRBV28 to TRBJ1-2; D is undetermined. This CDR3 has 14 amino acids. CDR1 is MDHEN, CDR2 SYDVKM, per germline. Trimming removed 6 bases at V and 6 bases at J, with 17 bases between. The CDR3 loop reads CASSHPVFLDGYTF. In nucleotides, the CDR3 is TGTGCCAGCAGCCACCCAGTGTTTTTGGATGGCTACACCTTC.

The chain employs TRBV4-3 and TRBJ2-1; no clear D. In germline, CDR1 is LGHNA, CDR2 YSLEER. Trimming took off 1 base at V and 4 bases at J, with 17 bases between the two ends. This CDR3 is 17 amino acids long. CDR3 residues: CASSQAPGTGLYNEQFF. CDR3 nucleotide sequence: TGCGCCAGCAGCCAAGCCCCAGGCACCGGCTTGTACAATGAGCAGTTCTTC.